The following is a TCR beta chain sequence with its context. This sample stems from a study of PD-1 blockade in classical Hodgkin lymphoma. CDR3 length equals 15 residues. V was shortened by 2 bases and J by 1 base, with 11 bases between the two germline ends. Germline lookup yields CDR1 LGHNT and CDR2 FRNRAP. Profiled with immunoSEQ multiplex PCR; TCRdb holds only in-frame clones, not every one. The sample gives about 64,000 clones, about 89% of which show up once; around 10% is in the top ten. Sample time point: cycle 4 day 1 (C4D1), after less than 7 weeks of nivolumab. Each and every patient relapsed after autologous stem cell transplantation, and patients got differing brentuximab vedotin exposure.

This specimen was peripheral blood mononuclear cells (PBMCs), taken before the fourth cycle of nivolumab. This TCR came from a human donor with classical Hodgkin lymphoma. V usage is TRBV12-5 and J usage is TRBJ1-1; a possible D gene is TRBD1 (5 bases). The CDR3 here is CASGLSSGANTEAFF. For the CDR3, the DNA is TGTGCTAGTGGTTTGTCGTCCGGGGCGAACACTGAAGCTTTCTTT.